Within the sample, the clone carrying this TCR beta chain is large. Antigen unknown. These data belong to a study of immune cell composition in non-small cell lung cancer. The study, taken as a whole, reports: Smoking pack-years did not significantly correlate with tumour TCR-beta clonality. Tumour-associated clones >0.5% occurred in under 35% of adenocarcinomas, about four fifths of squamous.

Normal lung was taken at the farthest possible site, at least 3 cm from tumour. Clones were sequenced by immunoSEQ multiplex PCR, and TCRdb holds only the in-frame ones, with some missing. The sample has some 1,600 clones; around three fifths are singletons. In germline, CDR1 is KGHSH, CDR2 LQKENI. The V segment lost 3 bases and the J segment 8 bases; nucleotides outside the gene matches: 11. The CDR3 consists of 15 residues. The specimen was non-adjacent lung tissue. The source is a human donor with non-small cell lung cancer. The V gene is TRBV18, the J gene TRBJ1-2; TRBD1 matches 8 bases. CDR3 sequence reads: CASSPLQTGEGGYTF. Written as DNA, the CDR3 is TGTGCCAGCTCACCTTTACAGACAGGGGAGGGAGGCTACACCTTC.